This TCR beta chain was recorded in a study of shared clonotypes between healthy human individuals (TCRdb year 2020). For the study in its entirety: The cohort comprised a couple of women and a few men aged 18 to 49 years. Per donor, three plates each were used for CD4 naive and CD4 memory, two for CD8 naive, and one for CD8 memory. The study deeply sequenced blood TCR repertoires of 5 or 6 healthy adults to estimate repertoire size and the extent of clonotype sharing between individuals. To increase sequencing depth and limit assay-specific biases, different laboratories used diverse techniques to prepare libraries and sequence TCR repertoires. Each donor's leukapheresis produced roughly between roughly 0.9 and 8.9 billion PBMCs.

CD8 naive samples were obtained by positive selection for CCR7 among CD45RO-negative cells, yielding a CD45RA+CCR7+ population from which TemRA cells were excluded. The donors were healthy, HIV-negative adults who had no recently reported acute infections or vaccinations. All donors were Caucasian adults living in Nashville, Tennessee, USA. Blood was collected by leukapheresis, and PBMCs were isolated by Ficoll-Histopaque density gradient centrifugation and then cryopreserved in liquid nitrogen vapor phase. Analytical flow cytometry was used to check the purity and quantity of every magnetically sorted T cell population. Genomic DNA was isolated from every sorted fraction and measured by UV absorbance on a Nanodrop 2000c. Using the deep immunoSEQ assay, multiplex PCR amplified TCR CDR3 regions from genomic DNA. Genomic DNA extracted from each cell subset was distributed evenly over all wells of several immunoSEQ 96-well plates, and each plate served as one replicate. Each replicate PCR for sorted subsets received about 200 ng genomic DNA, equal to tens of thousands of T cell genomes. Purified libraries were quantified with a Qubit 3.0 fluorometer, sized on a Bioanalyzer 2100, and re-quantified with the KAPA Library Quantification kit. A separate single-read 150-cycle Illumina NextSeq 550 flow cell was used to sequence each immunoSEQ 96-well plate. Under the source paper's analysis protocol: Because the immunoSEQ output held only junctional sequences and lacked quality scores, the filtering could not match the filtering applied to full-length reads. To assign V/J genes and CDR3, sequences were annotated against IMGT germline references using PyIR, a Python wrapper for IgBLAST v1.9. Reads were filtered out if the reads had weak V/J assignments (E-value above 1e-6), no CDR3, stop codons, out-of-frame junctions, or ambiguous translated residues. V3J clonotypes were defined by identical inferred V gene, J gene, and CDR3 amino acid sequence. Percentage overlap between repertoires was calculated by dividing the number of shared unique clonotypes by the size of the smaller repertoire. Richness of each repertoire was evaluated using RTK rarefaction, the Chao1 estimator, and Recon v2.1 estimates of unobserved clonotypes. Generation probabilities were computed with OLGA for all TCRbeta clonotypes obtained by the gDNA method from several donors. The clones in this table, taken by TCRdb from immuneACCESS, are in-frame only. Not every clone is retained; where verified, under half of the shortfall comes from an unresolved V gene, and the cause of the rest is unknown. Clone size and V and J calls were adopted from that table, with D and trimming inferred from the DNA. The sample profile shows under 600,000 clones; about 98% of them were found once. 0.25% to 0.35% of the sample goes to the ten largest clones.

This clone appeared a single time. Its antigen is currently not known. One base away there is no much larger clone; base qualities are not given. CDR1 and CDR2 (SGDLS, YYNGEE) derive from the germline V gene. V sheds 4 bases and J sheds 0 bases, leaving 8 bases between their ends. From the cysteine through the phenylalanine, the CDR3 covers 14 amino acids. Left in the record is the CDR3 DNA by itself, 42 bases read in frame from the first base. Overall study outcomes, separate from this receptor: Clonotypes shared by all four sorted-subset donors showed higher generation probabilities than non-shared clonotypes. Because the study included a small number of donors, the genetic and exposure-history diversity represented was limited. Naive subsets generally had larger estimated clonotype richness than memory subsets. Sampling was limited to blood, and TCR repertoires in tissue likely differ from TCR repertoires in blood. Roughly 5.2% of naive CD4, more than 3% of naive CD8, around 2.3% of memory CD4, and about 0.4% of memory CD8 clonotypes were shared across four donors. Pairwise subsampling led to the expectation that sequencing depth would affect the degree of clonotype sharing among donors. Even with the large sequencing depth, rarefaction of the sorted-subset datasets indicated that sequencing was incomplete.

This sequence uses TRBV9 and TRBJ1-5, with the D gene too uncertain to name. Sequencing was carried out using naive CD8+ T cells sorted from blood. The cell subset or site label here, explained by the study, means: CD45RA+CCR7+. This receptor was identified in a man younger than 45 in good health. The nucleotide sequence is TGTGCCAGCAGCCCGGGCAGTAGCAATCAGCCCCAGCATTTT. This gives the protein CASSPGSSNQPQHF.